These 14 T cell receptor beta chains were all obtained from the same sample, sequenced in a study of T cell changes during pregnancy in multiple sclerosis. Sequencing was performed with immunoSEQ multiplex PCR; in TCRdb, only in-frame clones are kept and a portion is missing. The table lists more than 55,000 clones, around 93% of them singletons. Sequenced material: peripheral blood, taken after pregnancy. The receptor source for this set is a female donor in good health, enrolled as a control in a pregnancy study.

V usage is TRBV7-8 and J usage is TRBJ2-1; D is possibly TRBD2 (6 bases). This CDR3 comprises 15 residues. Trimming shortened V by 1 base and J by 5 bases, and 12 bases separated the two germline ends. Germline assignment: CDR1 SGHVS and CDR2 FQNEAQ. The CDR3 spells CASSLGPGENNEQFF. DNA of the CDR3: TGTGCCAGCAGCTTAGGTCCGGGGGAGAACAATGAGCAGTTCTTC.

V and J are TRBV28 and TRBJ1-4, with 9 positions matching TRBD1. V lost 6 bases to trimming and J lost 6 bases; unmatched junction nucleotides: 8. There are 15 residues in the CDR3. Germline V gene sequence: CDR1 MDHEN, CDR2 SYDVKM. CDR3 bases: TGTGCCAGCAGGACAGGGGGTGCGTCCTATGAAAAACTGTTTTTT. It encodes CASRTGGASYEKLFF.

By frequency in the sample, this clone is medium-sized. The chain links TRBV2 to TRBJ1-5; D gene ambiguous. This CDR3 region has 16 residues. The germline V and J ends were trimmed by 2 bases and 0 bases, with 11 bases remaining between them. The germline V gene has CDR1 SNHLY and CDR2 FYNNEI. CDR3 amino acids: CASSEPPGNSNQPQHF. The DNA for the CDR3 is TGTGCCAGCAGTGAACCCCCCGGTAATAGCAATCAGCCCCAGCATTTT.

The rearrangement joins TRBV25-1 to TRBJ1-1; TRBD1 agrees at 7 bases. Unmatched junction bases numbered 9, after V lost 6 bases and J lost 11 bases. The CDR3 covers 12 residues. Germline assignment: CDR1 MGHDK and CDR2 SYGVNS. This CDR3 is CASRSGGSIAFF. The CDR3 nucleotides read TGTGCCAGCAGATCAGGGGGATCAATTGCTTTCTTT. Complete variable domain (other parts from reference TRBV25-1 and TRBJ1-1): EADIYQTPRYLVIGTGKKITLECSQTMGHDKMYWYQQDPGMELHLIHYSYGVNSTEKGDLSSESTVSRIRTEHFPLTLESARPSHTSQYLCASRSGGSIAFFGQGTRLTVV.

This chain connects TRBV18 to TRBJ1-1, with D tentatively TRBD1 (6 bases). Trimming removed 2 bases from V and 3 bases from J, with 13 bases in between. Germline loops: CDR1 KGHSH, CDR2 LQKENI. This CDR3 is 15 amino acids long. The CDR3 loop is CASSPGLRGDTEAFF. CDR3 nucleotide sequence: TGTGCCAGCTCACCAGGTCTCAGGGGAGACACTGAAGCTTTCTTT.

The rearrangement uses TRBV7-6 and TRBJ2-7; D is possibly TRBD2 (6 bases). Deletions cut 5 bases from V and 3 bases from J, with 14 bases between. The CDR3 is 14 amino acids. The germline V gene encodes CDR1 SGHVS and CDR2 FNYEAQ. CDR3: CASSPRDWGYEQYF. The CDR3 DNA reads TGTGCCAGCAGCCCACGGGACTGGGGCTACGAGCAGTACTTC. The full variable domain, its missing parts supplied by reference TRBV7-6 and TRBJ2-7, is GAGVSQSPRYKVTKRGQDVALRCDPISGHVSLYWYRQALGQGPEFLTYFNYEAQQDKSGLPNDRFSAERPEGSISTLTIQRTEQRDSAMYRCASSPRDWGYEQYFGPGTRLTVT.

The chain has TRBV7-9 and TRBJ1-1, with 7 bases matching TRBD1. J gave up 3 bases and V 1 base, and 11 bases lay outside the gene matches. The CDR3 contains 17 residues. Germline V gene data show CDR1 as SEHNR and CDR2 as FQNEAQ (reference sequence). CDR3 DNA: TGTGCCAGCAGCTTAGAACAGGGGTTCCCCCGGGACACTGAAGCTTTCTTT. It codes for CASSLEQGFPRDTEAFF. The variable domain in full, with the rest retrieved from reference TRBV7-9 and TRBJ1-1, is DTGVSQNPRHKITKRGQNVTFRCDPISEHNRLYWYRQTLGQGPEFLTYFQNEAQLEKSRLLSDRFSAERPKGSFSTLEIQRTEQGDSAMYLCASSLEQGFPRDTEAFFGQGTRLTVV.

The J gene is TRBJ2-5, the V gene TRBV10-3, with 8 bases that match TRBD2. This CDR3 has 15 amino acids. Germline lookup yields CDR1 ENHRY and CDR2 SYGVKD. The V gene end was trimmed by 2 bases and the J gene end by 5 bases; junction bases not matched to a gene: 7. The CDR3 spells CAISEGSGGPETQYF. CDR3 DNA sequence: TGTGCCATCAGTGAGGGATCGGGGGGGCCGGAGACCCAGTACTTC.

The rearrangement links TRBV7-3 to TRBJ1-3; possibly TRBD1 for D (5 bases). Trimming pared 1 base from V and 4 bases from J, leaving 14 bases between. The CDR3 length is 16 residues. Germline V CDR1 and CDR2: SGHTA, FQGTGA. The CDR3 here is CASSLKAGGSGNTIYF. The CDR3 bases are TGTGCCAGCAGCTTAAAGGCGGGGGGTTCCGGAAACACCATATATTTT.

The chain has TRBV29-1 and TRBJ2-1; 13 bases line up with TRBD2. V gave up 5 bases and J gave up 6 bases; unmatched junction bases: 7. The CDR3 extends over 15 amino acids. The germline V gene has CDR1 SQVTM and CDR2 ANQGSEA. As DNA, the CDR3 is TGCAGCGTTACCCGACTAGCGGGAGGTCTCAATGAGCAGTTCTTC. Translation gives CSVTRLAGGLNEQFF.

The chain uses TRBV9 and TRBJ2-5; D gene unclear. The CDR3 is 13 amino acids. The germline gives CDR1 SGDLS, CDR2 YYNGEE. V lost 3 bases and J lost 2, with 8 bases in between. The CDR3 DNA reads TGTGCCAGCAGCGGTGACATTCAAGAGACCCAGTACTTC. Its translation is CASSGDIQETQYF.

This clone is a singleton in its sample. This chain connects TRBV7-6 to TRBJ2-5, with TRBD1 matching over 8 bases. CDR3 length: 15 amino acids. Germline CDR1 and CDR2: SGHVS and FNYEAQ. The junction had 9 bases not matched to a gene; V was cut back by 5 bases and J by 4 bases. The CDR3 DNA reads TGTGCCAGCAGCCCCACCCAGGGGGCGGGAGAGACCCAGTACTTC. This codes for CASSPTQGAGETQYF.

The V call is TRBV7-2, the J call TRBJ2-1, with 8 bases that match TRBD2. Germline CDR1 SGHTA, CDR2 FQGNSA. This CDR3 is built from 15 residues. V shed 2 bases and J 4 bases; nucleotides not matched to a gene: 4. The chain's CDR3 is CASSLMGLVYNEQFF. The CDR3 DNA sequence: TGTGCCAGCAGCTTAATGGGACTAGTTTACAATGAGCAGTTCTTC.

Notes on this clone: This sample includes further DNA sequences coding for the same CDR3. The V and J genes are TRBV2 and TRBJ1-2; maybe TRBD1 (6 bases). The CDR3 consists of 13 residues. Germline values: CDR1 SNHLY, CDR2 FYNNEI. DNA for the CDR3: TGTCTTCGGTCGGACAGCGCGAACTATGGCTACACCTTC. The encoded protein is CLRSDSANYGYTF.